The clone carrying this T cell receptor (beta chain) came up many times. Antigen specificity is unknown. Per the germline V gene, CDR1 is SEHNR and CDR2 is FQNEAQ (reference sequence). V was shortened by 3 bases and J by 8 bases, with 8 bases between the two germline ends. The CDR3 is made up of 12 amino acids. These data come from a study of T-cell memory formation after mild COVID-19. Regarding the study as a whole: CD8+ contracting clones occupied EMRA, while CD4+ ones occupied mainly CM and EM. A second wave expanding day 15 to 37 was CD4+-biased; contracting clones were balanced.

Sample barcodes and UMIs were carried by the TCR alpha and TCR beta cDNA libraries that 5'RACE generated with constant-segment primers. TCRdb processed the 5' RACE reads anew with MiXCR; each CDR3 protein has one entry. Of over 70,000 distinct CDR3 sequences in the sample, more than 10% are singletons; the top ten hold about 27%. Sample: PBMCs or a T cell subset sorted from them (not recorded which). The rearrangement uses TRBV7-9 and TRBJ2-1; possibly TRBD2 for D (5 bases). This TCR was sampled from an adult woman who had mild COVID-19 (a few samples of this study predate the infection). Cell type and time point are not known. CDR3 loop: CASSFGIDEQFF. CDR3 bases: TGTGCCAGCAGCTTCGGGATAGATGAGCAGTTCTTC.